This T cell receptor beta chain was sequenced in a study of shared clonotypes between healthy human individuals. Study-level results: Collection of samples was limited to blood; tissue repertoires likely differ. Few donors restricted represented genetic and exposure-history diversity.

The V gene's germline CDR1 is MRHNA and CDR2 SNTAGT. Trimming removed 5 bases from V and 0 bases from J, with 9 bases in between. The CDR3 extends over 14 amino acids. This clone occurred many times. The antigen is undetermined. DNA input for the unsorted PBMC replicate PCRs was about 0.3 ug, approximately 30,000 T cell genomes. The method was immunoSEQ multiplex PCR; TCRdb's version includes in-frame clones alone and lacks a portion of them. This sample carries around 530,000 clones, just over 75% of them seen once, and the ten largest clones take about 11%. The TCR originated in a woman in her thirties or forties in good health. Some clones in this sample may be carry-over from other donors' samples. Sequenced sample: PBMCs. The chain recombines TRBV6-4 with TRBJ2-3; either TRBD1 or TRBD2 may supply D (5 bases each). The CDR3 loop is CASSKGESTDTQYF. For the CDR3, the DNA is TGTGCCAGCAGTAAAGGGGAGAGCACAGATACGCAGTATTTT.